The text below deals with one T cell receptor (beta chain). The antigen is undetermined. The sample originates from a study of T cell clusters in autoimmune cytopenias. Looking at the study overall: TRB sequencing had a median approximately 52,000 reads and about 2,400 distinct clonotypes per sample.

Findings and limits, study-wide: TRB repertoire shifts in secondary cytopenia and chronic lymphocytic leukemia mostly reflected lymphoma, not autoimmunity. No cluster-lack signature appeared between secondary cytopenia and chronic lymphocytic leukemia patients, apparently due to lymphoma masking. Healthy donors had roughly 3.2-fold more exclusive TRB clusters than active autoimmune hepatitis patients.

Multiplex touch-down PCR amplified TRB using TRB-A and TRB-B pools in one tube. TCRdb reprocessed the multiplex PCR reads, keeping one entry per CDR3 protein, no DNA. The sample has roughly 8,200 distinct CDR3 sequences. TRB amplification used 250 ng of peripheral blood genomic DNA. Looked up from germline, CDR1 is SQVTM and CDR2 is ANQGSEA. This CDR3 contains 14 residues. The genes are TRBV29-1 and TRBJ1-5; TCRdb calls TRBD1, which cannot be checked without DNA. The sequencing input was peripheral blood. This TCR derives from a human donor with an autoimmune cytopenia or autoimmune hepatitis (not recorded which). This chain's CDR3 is CSVGRGQGADTQHF.